These T cell receptor beta chains were read from a single sample in a study of spatial heterogeneity in lung cancer. TCRdb fed the 5' RACE reads into MiXCR, producing one record per CDR3 protein. The table shows roughly 38,000 distinct CDR3 sequences, with around 3.3% occurring only once. The specimen comprised normal lung tissue next to the tumor, sampled at surgery. The receptors stem from a male donor with early-stage non-small cell lung cancer. CDR3s include the opening cysteine and the closing phenylalanine or tryptophan. The D gene is left open where the match is weak. The size of a clone is reported for some rows only, either as once, few or many, or as a class for expanded clones.

size	V	J	D	DNA	CDR3
many	TRBV4-3	TRBJ2-7	TRBD2	TGCGCCAGCAGCCCCCCGGGGGGGGACGAGCAGTACTTC	CASSPPGGDEQYF
many	TRBV29-1	TRBJ2-1	.	TGCAGCGTTCACTCCTACAATGAGCAGTTCTTC	CSVHSYNEQFF
many	TRBV3-1	TRBJ2-2	.	TGTGCCAGCAGCGGTCTATACACCGGGGAGCTGTTTTTT	CASSGLYTGELFF
many	TRBV29-1	TRBJ2-3	.	TGCAGCGTTGAAAAGCAGGGGGGAAGCACAGATACGCAGTATTTT	CSVEKQGGSTDTQYF
many	TRBV18	TRBJ1-5	TRBD1	TGTGCCAGCTCAAAACAGGGGACCGATCAGCCCCAGCATTTT	CASSKQGTDQPQHF
many	TRBV12-3/TRBV12-4	TRBJ1-2	.	TGTGCCAGCAGGATAGTGGGCTATGGCTACACCTTC	CASRIVGYGYTF
few	TRBV7-8	TRBJ2-1	.	TGTGCCAGCAGCTTAGCGCGGACGATTTCCTCCTACAATGAGCAGTTCTTC	CASSLARTISSYNEQFF
few	TRBV2	TRBJ1-1	.	TGTGCCAGCAGCCTACAGGGACCTGAAGCTTTCTTT	CASSLQGPEAFF
many	TRBV28	TRBJ2-4	TRBD1	TGTGCCAGCAGTTTATACAGGGGCCTGCAGGACATTCAGTACTTC	CASSLYRGLQDIQYF
.	TRBV7-8	TRBJ2-1	.	TGTGCCAGTAGTAAGGGGGAATCCTACAATGAGCAGTTCTTC	CASSKGESYNEQFF
many	TRBV7-9	TRBJ2-7	.	TGTGCCAGCAGCTTAGACAGGCACGAGCAGTACTTC	CASSLDRHEQYF
few	TRBV7-2	TRBJ2-2	TRBD2	TGTGCCAGCAGCACCAGCGGGGGGGCAATCGGGGAGCTGTTTTTT	CASSTSGGAIGELFF
many	TRBV7-3	TRBJ2-7	.	TGTGCCAGCAGCCCCACGTGGGGGCCCTACGAGCAGTACTTC	CASSPTWGPYEQYF
.	TRBV6-6	TRBJ2-5	TRBD1	TGTGCCAGCAGTCCCGGGACAGGGGAAGAGACCCAGTACTTC	CASSPGTGEETQYF
many	TRBV7-2	TRBJ2-1	.	TGTGCCAGCAGCTTAGAACTTTTTATTTATGGATCCTACAATGAGCAGTTCTTC	CASSLELFIYGSYNEQFF
.	TRBV3-1	TRBJ2-3	.	TGTGCCAGCAGCCAAGTTCCGGGGGCCCGCACAGATACGCAGTATTTT	CASSQVPGARTDTQYF
many	TRBV27	TRBJ2-5	.	TGTGCCAGCAGTATTCTCGGGTCCCCCCAAGAGACCCAGTACTTC	CASSILGSPQETQYF
many	TRBV7-9	TRBJ2-7	.	TGTGCCAGCAGTTTCGACGCAGCAAGCTCCTACGAGCAGTACTTC	CASSFDAASSYEQYF
many	TRBV12-3/TRBV12-4	TRBJ1-5	.	TGTGCCAGCAGTTTTCGGACACGGGATCAGCCCCAGCATTTT	CASSFRTRDQPQHF
many	TRBV7-8	TRBJ2-3	TRBD2	TGTGCCAGCAGCTTATTGACTAGCGGGGTCAGAGATACGCAGTATTTT	CASSLLTSGVRDTQYF
many	TRBV4-2	TRBJ1-1	.	TGTGCCAGCAGCTACACGGGGAAGGCTTTCTTT	CASSYTGKAFF
many	TRBV2	TRBJ2-2	.	TGTGCCAGCAGTCCAGGCTTTGTCCCCGGGGAGCTGTTTTTT	CASSPGFVPGELFF
many	TRBV12-3/TRBV12-4	TRBJ2-1	TRBD2	TGTGCCAGCAGCCTTAGCGGGAGTGTCAACAATGAGCAGTTCTTC	CASSLSGSVNNEQFF
many	TRBV24-1	TRBJ2-3	TRBD2	TGTGCCACCAGTGCCGCCGGGACTAGCGGGAGGACAGATACGCAGTATTTT	CATSAAGTSGRTDTQYF
many	TRBV28	TRBJ1-5	.	TGTGCCAGCAGTACGAACAGGGATAGTCAGCCCCAGCATTTT	CASSTNRDSQPQHF
many	TRBV6-2/TRBV6-3	TRBJ2-5	TRBD2	TGTGCCAGCAGTCCTCTCGAGCGGGGCCGCCAAGAGACCCAGTACTTC	CASSPLERGRQETQYF
many	TRBV27	TRBJ2-3	TRBD2	TGTGCCAGCAGTTTAGGCCTAGCGGGTTACACAGATACGCAGTATTTT	CASSLGLAGYTDTQYF
many	TRBV2	TRBJ2-3	.	TGTGCCAGTACAGCCCCCGGGACGACGCAGTATTTT	CASTAPGTTQYF
many	TRBV2	TRBJ2-2	TRBD1	TGTGCCAGCAGTCCACCGGGACAGGGGGGAACCGGGGAGCTGTTTTTT	CASSPPGQGGTGELFF
many	TRBV15	TRBJ1-5	.	TGTGCCACCAGCAGAGATAGGGAGGGTACGCAGCCCCAGCATTTT	CATSRDREGTQPQHF
many	TRBV7-8	TRBJ2-1	TRBD1	TGTGCCAGCAGTTGGCAGGGGGTCTATGAGCAGTTCTTC	CASSWQGVYEQFF
many	TRBV12-3/TRBV12-4	TRBJ2-2	.	TGTGCCAGCAGTAATTCCCGCGTTGCGAGTGGCGGGGAGCTGTTTTTT	CASSNSRVASGGELFF
many	TRBV28	TRBJ1-4	.	TGTGCCAGCAGTGAGGGTCACTGGGAACTGTTTTTT	CASSEGHWELFF
.	TRBV7-2	TRBJ2-3	.	TGTGCCAGCAGCCCATCCCCGGCGACAGATACGCAGTATTTT	CASSPSPATDTQYF
few	TRBV6-5	TRBJ2-1	.	TGTGCCAGCTCCCCGGGGGCGGGCTCCTACAATGAGCAGTTCTTC	CASSPGAGSYNEQFF
many	TRBV10-3	TRBJ2-5	TRBD2	TGTGCCATCAGTGAGTCGATTGGACTAGCGGGGGAAGAGACCCAGTACTTC	CAISESIGLAGEETQYF
many	TRBV9	TRBJ2-5	.	TGTGCCAGCAGCAGTCCTCAGGGCGATGGTGAGACCCAGTACTTC	CASSSPQGDGETQYF
many	TRBV24-1	TRBJ2-1	TRBD2	TGTGCCACCAGTGGGGGGGGCTACAATGAGCAGTTCTTC	CATSGGGYNEQFF
many	TRBV7-2	TRBJ1-1	.	TGTGCCAGCAGCCTGACAGGGAACACTGAAGCTTTCTTT	CASSLTGNTEAFF
many	TRBV4-1	TRBJ1-6	TRBD1	TGCGCCAGCAGCCAAGATGACAGGGGTGGATCACCCCTCCACTTT	CASSQDDRGGSPLHF
many	TRBV11-2	TRBJ2-2	TRBD1	TGTGCCAGCAGCTGGGACAGGCTAACTTCCGGGGAGCTGTTTTTT	CASSWDRLTSGELFF
many	TRBV7-6	TRBJ2-3	.	TGTGCCAGCAGCTTAGAACGGGGCGACGATACGCAGTATTTT	CASSLERGDDTQYF
many	TRBV6-2/TRBV6-3	TRBJ2-4	TRBD1	TGTGCCAGCAGTCCCACAGGGGGCGAGATGGACATTCAGTACTTC	CASSPTGGEMDIQYF
many	TRBV4-3	TRBJ1-6	.	TGCGCCAGCAGCCAAGCTTGGGGCGCAAATAATTCACCCCTCCACTTT	CASSQAWGANNSPLHF
many	TRBV6-6	TRBJ2-4	.	TGTGCCAGCAGTTTGACCCCCCTTCAGCTTCAGTACTTC	CASSLTPLQLQYF
many	TRBV11-3	TRBJ2-3	.	TGTGCCAGCAGCTTAAGCGGCACAGATACGCAGTATTTT	CASSLSGTDTQYF
many	TRBV28	TRBJ1-2	.	TGTGCCAGCAGGCAGGGACCATCCTATGGCTACACCTTC	CASRQGPSYGYTF
.	TRBV7-2	TRBJ2-7	.	TGTGCCAGCAGCTCATTAGACGTATACGAGCAGTACTTC	CASSSLDVYEQYF
many	TRBV12-3/TRBV12-4	TRBJ1-1	.	TGTGCCAGCAGTTTACAAACCCCACTGTCCACTGAAGCTTTCTTT	CASSLQTPLSTEAFF
few	TRBV29-1	TRBJ2-1	TRBD2	TGCAGCGTTGATGGAGCGGGGGGGCCCTACAATGAGCAGTTCTTC	CSVDGAGGPYNEQFF
many	TRBV25-1	TRBJ2-3	TRBD2	TGTGCCAGCAGTGTTGCGGGAGTGGATACGCAGTATTTT	CASSVAGVDTQYF
.	TRBV5-1	TRBJ2-5	TRBD1	TGCGCCAGCAGCCTCTCTGGACAGGACGTGGAGACCCAGTACTTC	CASSLSGQDVETQYF
many	TRBV10-2	TRBJ2-7	TRBD1	TGCGCCAGCCGCTTGCACCAGGGGGACGAGCAGTACTTC	CASRLHQGDEQYF
many	TRBV10-1	TRBJ2-5	TRBD1	TGCGCCAGCAGTGAGTCAGGACAGGGAAAAGAGACCCAGTACTTC	CASSESGQGKETQYF
.	TRBV7-3	TRBJ2-7	TRBD1	TGTGCCAGCAGCTCGCCGGGACAGGGGTCCTACGAGCAGTACTTC	CASSSPGQGSYEQYF
many	TRBV5-1	TRBJ2-2	.	TGCGCCAGCAGCGCCTATATGAACACCGGGGAGCTGTTTTTT	CASSAYMNTGELFF
many	TRBV12-3/TRBV12-4	TRBJ2-2	.	TGTGCCACCCCGGGGATGGCCGGGGAGCTGTTTTTT	CATPGMAGELFF
many	TRBV3-2	TRBJ2-7	.	TGTGCCAGCAGCCAAGATCCCTATCCCTACGAGCAGTACTTC	CASSQDPYPYEQYF
many	TRBV5-1	TRBJ2-2	TRBD2	TGCGCCAGCAGCCTCGGCTCTAGCGGGCAACACACCGGGGAGCTGTTTTTT	CASSLGSSGQHTGELFF
many	TRBV6-6	TRBJ2-7	.	TGTGCCAGCAGTTACATTCCGAAAACCTACGAGCAGTACTTC	CASSYIPKTYEQYF